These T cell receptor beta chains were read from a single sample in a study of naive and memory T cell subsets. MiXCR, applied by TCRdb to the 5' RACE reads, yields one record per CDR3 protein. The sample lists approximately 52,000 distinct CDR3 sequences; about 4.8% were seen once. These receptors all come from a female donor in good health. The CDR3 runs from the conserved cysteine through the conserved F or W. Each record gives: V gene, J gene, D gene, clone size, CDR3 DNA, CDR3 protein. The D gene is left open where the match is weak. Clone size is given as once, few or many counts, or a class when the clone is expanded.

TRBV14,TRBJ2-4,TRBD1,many,TGTGCCAGCAGCCCCCGGACAGGGGGCATCATTCAGTACTTC,CASSPRTGGIIQYF
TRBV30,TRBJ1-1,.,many,TGTGCCTGGAGCGCCGCCGGGGGAAGGACTGAAGCTTTCTTT,CAWSAAGGRTEAFF
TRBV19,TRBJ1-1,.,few,TGTGCCAGTAGACCATCATACACTGAAGCTTTCTTT,CASRPSYTEAFF
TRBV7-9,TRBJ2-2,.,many,TGTGCCAGCAGCTTAGATGTGAACACCGGGGAGCTGTTTTTT,CASSLDVNTGELFF
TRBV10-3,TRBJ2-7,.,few,TGTGCCATCAGTGAGGGGAGCGGGCAAACCTACGAGCAGTACTTC,CAISEGSGQTYEQYF
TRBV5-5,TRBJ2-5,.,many,TGTGCCAGCAGCTTGTCTCCGTCGGAAAAACAAGAGACCCAGTACTTC,CASSLSPSEKQETQYF
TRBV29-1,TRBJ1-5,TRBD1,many,TGCAGCGTGGGGACAGGGCAACAGCCCCAGCATTTT,CSVGTGQQPQHF
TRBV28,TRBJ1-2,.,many,TGTGCCAGCAGTACAGGGTTCCTAACTCTCTATGGCTACACCTTC,CASSTGFLTLYGYTF
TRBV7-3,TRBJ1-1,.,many,TGTGCCAGCAGCTTAAAGGCAGGGAGGACCACTGAAGCTTTCTTT,CASSLKAGRTTEAFF
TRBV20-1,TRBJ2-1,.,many,TGCAGTGGCAGAAAGACGAATGAGCAGTTCTTC,CSGRKTNEQFF
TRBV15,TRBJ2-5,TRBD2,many,TGTGCCACCAGCAGAGGGGCTAGCGGGACCGAGACCCAGTACTTC,CATSRGASGTETQYF
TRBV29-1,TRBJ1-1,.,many,TGCAGCGTTGACGGACATTTCACTGAAGCTTTCTTT,CSVDGHFTEAFF
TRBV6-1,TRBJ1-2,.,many,TGTGCCAGCAGTGAAGATCGGTCGCCCCGACGTGGCTACACCTTC,CASSEDRSPRRGYTF
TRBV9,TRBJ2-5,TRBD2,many,TGTGCCAGCGGGGTTGGGACTAGCGCATTTCGAGAGACCCAGTACTTC,CASGVGTSAFRETQYF
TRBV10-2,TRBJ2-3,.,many,TGCGCCAGCAGTGACCCACGGAGGGCGGCGAGCCCAGATACGCAGTATTTT,CASSDPRRAASPDTQYF
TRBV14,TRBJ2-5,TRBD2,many,TGTGCCAGCAGCCATAGGGCTAGCGGGAGTGAGACCCAGTACTTC,CASSHRASGSETQYF
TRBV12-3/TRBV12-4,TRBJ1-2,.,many,TGTGCCAGCAGTCGATTCGCGGGACATTTGAGCTATGGCTACACCTTC,CASSRFAGHLSYGYTF
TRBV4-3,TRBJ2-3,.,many,TGCGCCAGCAGCCAAGCCCACAGGGCCTCGGGCCCTAGCACAGATACGCAGTATTTT,CASSQAHRASGPSTDTQYF
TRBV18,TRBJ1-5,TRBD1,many,TGTGCCAGCTCACGGGGACAGGGCGAAAGCAATCAGCCCCAGCATTTT,CASSRGQGESNQPQHF